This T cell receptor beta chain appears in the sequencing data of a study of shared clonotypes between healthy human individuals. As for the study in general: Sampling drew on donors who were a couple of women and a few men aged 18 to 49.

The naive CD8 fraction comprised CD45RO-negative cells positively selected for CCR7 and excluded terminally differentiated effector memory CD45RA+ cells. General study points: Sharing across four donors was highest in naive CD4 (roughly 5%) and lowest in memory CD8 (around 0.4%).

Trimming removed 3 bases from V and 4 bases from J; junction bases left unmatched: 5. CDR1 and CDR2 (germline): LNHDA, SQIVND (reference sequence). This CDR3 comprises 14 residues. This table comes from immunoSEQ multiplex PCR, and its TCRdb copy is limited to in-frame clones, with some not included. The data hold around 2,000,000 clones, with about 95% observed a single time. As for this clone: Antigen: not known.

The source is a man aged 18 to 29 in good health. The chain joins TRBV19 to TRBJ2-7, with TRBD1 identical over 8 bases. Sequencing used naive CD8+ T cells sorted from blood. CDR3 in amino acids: CASSMARGPYEQYF. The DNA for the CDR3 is TGTGCCAGTAGTATGGCCAGGGGGCCTTACGAGCAGTACTTC.